Listed below are T cell receptor beta chains from one sample, sequenced in a study of beta chain features in type 1 diabetes. Profiling relied on immunoSEQ multiplex PCR, and the TCRdb table lists in-frame clones only, not all of them. The data contain around 20,000 clones, roughly two thirds of them singletons. Source material: Tregs from blood. The origin of the receptors is a man aged 18 to 30 with type 1 diabetes. The CDR3 runs from the conserved cysteine through the conserved F or W. D genes are given only for firm matches. A row's size may be missing; if present it is once, few, many or a size class.

v_call,d_call,cdr3_length,j_call,clone_size,cdr3_aa,cdr3_nt
TRBV25-1,TRBD2,14,TRBJ2-5,.,CASTPGLAQETQYF,TGTGCCAGCACCCCGGGACTAGCTCAAGAGACCCAGTACTTC
TRBV20-1,.,11,TRBJ2-7,once,CSARLVYEQYF,TGCAGTGCCAGACTAGTCTACGAGCAGTACTTC
TRBV19,.,15,TRBJ2-3,.,CASSILAGSADTQYF,TGTGCCAGTAGTATACTGGCAGGGTCAGCAGATACGCAGTATTTT
TRBV6-6,.,12,TRBJ2-3,.,CASNGGADTQYF,TGTGCCAGCAATGGAGGGGCAGATACGCAGTATTTT
TRBV19,.,16,TRBJ1-5,.,CASSRHRVRSNQPQHF,TGTGCCAGTAGTAGACACAGGGTGAGGAGCAATCAGCCCCAGCATTTT
TRBV6-5,.,11,TRBJ2-1,.,CASRTRQTQFF,TGTGCCAGCAGAACTCGACAGACCCAGTTCTTC
TRBV5-1,.,14,TRBJ1-5,.,CASSFGPGDQPQHF,.
TRBV18,.,18,TRBJ2-5,.,CASSPRWAGAPHQETQYF,TGTGCCAGCTCACCCCGGTGGGCGGGTGCCCCCCACCAAGAGACCCAGTACTTC
TRBV25-1,.,14,TRBJ1-4,.,CASSVGGSNEKLFF,TGTGCCAGCAGTGTAGGCGGTTCTAATGAAAAACTGTTTTTT
TRBV7-2,TRBD2,15,TRBJ2-1,few,CASSLGLAGGNEQFF,TGTGCCAGCAGCCTCGGACTAGCGGGAGGCAATGAGCAGTTCTTC
TRBV7-2,.,14,TRBJ1-5,few,CASSLKGPGQPQHF,TGTGCCAGCAGCTTAAAGGGGCCAGGCCAGCCCCAGCATTTT
TRBV6-1,.,14,TRBJ2-3,.,CATRWRASTDTQYF,TGTGCCACTCGATGGAGGGCTAGCACAGATACGCAGTATTTT
TRBV7-9,TRBD1,16,TRBJ1-6,.,CASSVRTGDTNSPLHF,TGTGCCAGCAGCGTAAGGACAGGCGATACTAATTCACCCCTCCACTTT
TRBV6-5,TRBD1,14,TRBJ1-3,few,CASQRDSLRNTIYF,TGTGCCAGCCAACGGGACAGCCTAAGAAACACCATATATTTT
TRBV5-1,.,15,TRBJ2-7,.,CASSLTRASEGEQYF,TGCGCCAGCAGCTTGACAAGGGCGTCGGAGGGCGAGCAGTACTTC
TRBV7-2,.,15,TRBJ2-1,.,CASSGLGSSYNEQFF,TGTGCCAGCAGCGGACTGGGGAGCTCCTACAATGAGCAGTTCTTC
TRBV7-9,.,15,TRBJ2-1,.,CASSTPGRDGRDQFF,TGTGCCAGCAGCACCCCCGGGAGAGACGGACGTGACCAGTTCTTC
TRBV6-6,TRBD2,16,TRBJ2-5,few,CASSYLGTSGRETQYF,TGTGCCAGCAGTTACCTTGGTACTAGCGGGAGAGAGACCCAGTACTTC
TRBV18,TRBD1,16,TRBJ2-4,.,CASSPQAVGDRGPPYF,TGTGCCAGCTCACCACAGGCGGTAGGAGACAGGGGGCCCCCGTACTTC
TRBV9,TRBD2,15,TRBJ2-1,.,CASSAAGGGYNEQFF,TGTGCCAGCAGCGCTGCGGGGGGGGGATACAATGAGCAGTTCTTC
TRBV29-1,.,14,TRBJ2-6,.,CSVTAGSGANVLTF,TGCAGCGTGACCGCGGGCTCTGGGGCCAACGTCCTGACTTTC
TRBV12-5,.,18,TRBJ2-2,.,CASGGESTGNIFTGELFF,TGTGCTAGTGGAGGGGAGTCAACAGGGAATATCTTCACCGGGGAGCTGTTTTTT
TRBV5-1,TRBD1,14,TRBJ2-3,.,CASSTDRATDTQYF,TGCGCCAGCAGCACCGACAGGGCCACAGATACGCAGTATTTT
TRBV29-1,TRBD2,15,TRBJ2-5,.,CSVPSPSGRGETQYF,TGCAGCGTGCCTTCTCCTAGCGGGAGGGGGGAGACCCAGTACTTC
TRBV29-1,TRBD1,13,TRBJ2-1,few,CSELTGGFNEQFF,TGCAGCGAGCTAACAGGGGGCTTCAATGAGCAGTTCTTC
TRBV15,TRBD1,17,TRBJ2-2,.,CATSRPGTGHNTGELFF,TGTGCCACCAGCAGACCAGGGACAGGTCATAACACCGGGGAGCTGTTTTTT
TRBV25-1,.,13,TRBJ1-2,few,CASSATGLGGYTF,TGTGCCAGCAGTGCGACAGGATTAGGTGGCTACACCTTC
TRBV11-2,.,16,TRBJ2-7,.,CASSQRPSRRSYEQYF,TGTGCCAGCAGTCAACGCCCGAGCCGCCGATCCTACGAGCAGTACTTC
TRBV18,.,15,TRBJ2-7,.,CASSPSLGGKDEQYF,TGTGCCAGCTCACCCTCCCTAGGGGGAAAGGACGAGCAGTACTTC
TRBV6-1,TRBD1,12,TRBJ2-5,few,CASRQGAETQYF,TGTGCCAGCAGACAGGGGGCGGAGACCCAGTACTTC
TRBV5-1,.,16,TRBJ2-3,.,CASSTRDRWATDTQYF,TGCGCCAGCAGCACGCGGGACCGCTGGGCCACAGATACGCAGTATTTT
TRBV30,TRBD1,14,TRBJ1-5,once,CAWSTGTGVQPQHF,TGTGCCTGGAGTACCGGGACAGGGGTACAGCCCCAGCATTTT
TRBV6-1,.,14,TRBJ1-5,.,CASSDWGEGLPQHF,TGTGCCAGCAGTGATTGGGGGGAGGGGCTGCCCCAGCATTTT
TRBV28,.,15,TRBJ1-1,.,CASILRNSKNTEAFF,TGTGCCAGCATCCTGAGGAATAGTAAGAACACTGAAGCTTTCTTT
TRBV11-2,.,14,TRBJ2-3,.,CASSPSGFTDTQYF,TGTGCCAGCAGCCCTTCGGGGTTTACAGATACGCAGTATTTT